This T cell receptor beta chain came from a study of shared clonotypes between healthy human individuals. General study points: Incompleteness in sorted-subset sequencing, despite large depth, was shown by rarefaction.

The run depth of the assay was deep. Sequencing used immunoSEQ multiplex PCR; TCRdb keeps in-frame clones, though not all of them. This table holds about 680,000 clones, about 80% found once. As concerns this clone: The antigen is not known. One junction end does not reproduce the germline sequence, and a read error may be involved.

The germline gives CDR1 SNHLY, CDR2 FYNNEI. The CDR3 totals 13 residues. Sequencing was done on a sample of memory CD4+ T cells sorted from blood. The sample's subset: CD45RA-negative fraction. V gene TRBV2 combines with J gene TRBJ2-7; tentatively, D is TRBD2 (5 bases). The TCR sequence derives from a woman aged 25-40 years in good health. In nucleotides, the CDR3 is TGTGCCAGCGGTGAGGGAGCGGTATACGAGCAGTACTTC. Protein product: CASGEGAVYEQYF.